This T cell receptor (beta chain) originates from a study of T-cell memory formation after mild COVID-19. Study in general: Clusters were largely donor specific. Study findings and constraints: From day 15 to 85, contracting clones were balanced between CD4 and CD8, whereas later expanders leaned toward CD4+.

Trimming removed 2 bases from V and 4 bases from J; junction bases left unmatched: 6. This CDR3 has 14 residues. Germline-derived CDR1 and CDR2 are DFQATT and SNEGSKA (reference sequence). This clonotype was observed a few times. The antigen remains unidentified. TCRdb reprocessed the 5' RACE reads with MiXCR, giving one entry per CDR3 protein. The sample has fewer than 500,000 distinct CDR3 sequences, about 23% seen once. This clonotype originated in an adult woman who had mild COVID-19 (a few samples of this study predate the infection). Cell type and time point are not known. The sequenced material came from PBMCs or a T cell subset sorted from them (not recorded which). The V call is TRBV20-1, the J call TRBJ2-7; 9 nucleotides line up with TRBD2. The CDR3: CSARLGLAGYEQYF. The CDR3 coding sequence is TGCAGTGCTAGACTGGGGCTAGCGGGATACGAGCAGTACTTC.